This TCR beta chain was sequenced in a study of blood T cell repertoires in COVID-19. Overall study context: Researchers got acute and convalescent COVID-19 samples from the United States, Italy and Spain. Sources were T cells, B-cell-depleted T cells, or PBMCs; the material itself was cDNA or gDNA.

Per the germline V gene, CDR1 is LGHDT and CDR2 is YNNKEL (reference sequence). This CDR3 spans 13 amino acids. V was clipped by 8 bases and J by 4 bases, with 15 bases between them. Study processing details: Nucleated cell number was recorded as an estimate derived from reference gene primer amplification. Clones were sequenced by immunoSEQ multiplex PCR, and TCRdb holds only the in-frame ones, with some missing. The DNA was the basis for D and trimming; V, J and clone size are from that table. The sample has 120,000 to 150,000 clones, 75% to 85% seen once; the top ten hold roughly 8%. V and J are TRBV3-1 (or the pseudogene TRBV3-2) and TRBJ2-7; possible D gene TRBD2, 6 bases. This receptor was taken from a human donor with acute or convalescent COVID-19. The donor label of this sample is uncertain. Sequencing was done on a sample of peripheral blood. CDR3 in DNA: TGTGCCAGCGGAAAGGGACTGGCTTACGAGCAGTACTTC. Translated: CASGKGLAYEQYF.